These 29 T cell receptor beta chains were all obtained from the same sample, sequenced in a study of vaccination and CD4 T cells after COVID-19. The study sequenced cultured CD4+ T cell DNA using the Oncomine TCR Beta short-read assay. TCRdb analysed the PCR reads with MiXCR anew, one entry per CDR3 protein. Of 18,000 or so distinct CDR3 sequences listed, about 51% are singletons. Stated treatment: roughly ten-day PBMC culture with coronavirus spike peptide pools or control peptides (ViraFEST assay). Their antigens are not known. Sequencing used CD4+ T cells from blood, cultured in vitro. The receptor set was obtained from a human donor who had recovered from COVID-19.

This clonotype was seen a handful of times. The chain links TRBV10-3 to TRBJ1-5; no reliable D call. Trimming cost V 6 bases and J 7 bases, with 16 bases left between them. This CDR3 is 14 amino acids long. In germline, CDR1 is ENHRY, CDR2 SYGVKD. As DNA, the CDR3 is TGTGCCATCAGCGCTAACCCAGCGCAGCAGCCCCAGCATTTT. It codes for CAISANPAQQPQHF.

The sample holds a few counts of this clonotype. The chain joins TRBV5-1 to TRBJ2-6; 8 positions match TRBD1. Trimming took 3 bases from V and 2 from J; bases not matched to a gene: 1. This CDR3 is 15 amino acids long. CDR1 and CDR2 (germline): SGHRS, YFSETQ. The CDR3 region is CASSSQGAGANVLTF. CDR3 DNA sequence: TGCGCCAGCAGCTCACAGGGGGCTGGGGCCAACGTCCTGACTTTC. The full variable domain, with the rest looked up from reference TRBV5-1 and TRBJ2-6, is KAGVTQTPRYLIKTRGQQVTLSCSPISGHRSVSWYQQTPGQGLQFLFEYFSETQRNKGNFPGRFSGRQFSNSRSEMNVSTLELGDSALYLCASSSQGAGANVLTFGAGSRLTVL.

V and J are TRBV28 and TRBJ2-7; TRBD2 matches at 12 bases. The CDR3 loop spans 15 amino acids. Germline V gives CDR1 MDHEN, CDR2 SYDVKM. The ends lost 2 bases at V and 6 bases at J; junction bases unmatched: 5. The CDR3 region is CASSLLRLAGAEQYF. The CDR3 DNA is TGTGCCAGCAGTTTACTGCGACTAGCGGGAGCCGAGCAGTACTTC. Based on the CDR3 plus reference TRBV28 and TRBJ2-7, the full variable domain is DVKVTQSSRYLVKRTGEKVFLECVQDMDHENMFWYRQDPGLGLRLIYFSYDVKMKEKGDIPEGYSVSREKKERFSLILESASTNQTSMYLCASSLLRLAGAEQYFGPGTRLTVT.

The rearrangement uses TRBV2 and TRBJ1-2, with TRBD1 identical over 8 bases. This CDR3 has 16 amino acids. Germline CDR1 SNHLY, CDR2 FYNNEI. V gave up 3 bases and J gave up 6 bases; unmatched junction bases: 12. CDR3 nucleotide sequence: TGTGCCAGCAGTGATTTTTGGGCAGGGGGCGTCGATGGCTACACCTTC. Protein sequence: CASSDFWAGGVDGYTF.

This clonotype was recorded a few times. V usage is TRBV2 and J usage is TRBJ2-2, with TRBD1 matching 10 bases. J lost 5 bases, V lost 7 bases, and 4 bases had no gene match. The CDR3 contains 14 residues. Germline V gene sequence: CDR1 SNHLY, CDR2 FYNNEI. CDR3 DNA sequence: TGTGCCAGCATGCGGACAGGGGGAACCGGGGAGCTGTTTTTT. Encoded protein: CASMRTGGTGELFF.

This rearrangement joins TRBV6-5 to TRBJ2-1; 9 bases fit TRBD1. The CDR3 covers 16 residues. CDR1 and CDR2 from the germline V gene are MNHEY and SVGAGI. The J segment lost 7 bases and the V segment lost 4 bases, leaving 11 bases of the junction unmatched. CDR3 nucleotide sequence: TGTGCCAGCAGTTCCGCCGGGACAGGGTCGATGAATGAGCAGTTCTTC. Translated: CASSSAGTGSMNEQFF.

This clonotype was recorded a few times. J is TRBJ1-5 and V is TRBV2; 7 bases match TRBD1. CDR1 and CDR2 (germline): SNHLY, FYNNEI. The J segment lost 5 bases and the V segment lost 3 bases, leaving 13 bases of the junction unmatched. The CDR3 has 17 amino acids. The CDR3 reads CASSEARGYRSYQPQHF. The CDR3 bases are TGTGCCAGCAGTGAGGCCAGGGGGTACCGTAGTTATCAGCCCCAGCATTTT.

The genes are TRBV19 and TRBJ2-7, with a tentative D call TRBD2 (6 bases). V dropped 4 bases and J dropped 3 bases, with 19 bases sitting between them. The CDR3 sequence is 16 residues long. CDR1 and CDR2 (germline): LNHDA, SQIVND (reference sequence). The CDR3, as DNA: TGTGCCAGTAGTACGGGGGAAGGAGGCGGGATCTACGAGCAGTACTTC. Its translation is CASSTGEGGGIYEQYF.

The CDR3 sequence is CASMDRQGGNSPLHF. CDR3 DNA sequence: TGTGCCAGTATGGATAGACAGGGTGGGAATTCACCCCTCCACTTT. The chain carries TRBV19 and TRBJ1-6; 7 bases match TRBD1. This CDR3 has 15 amino acids. Germline CDR1 is LNHDA and CDR2 is SQIVND (reference sequence). V shed 7 bases and J 7 bases; nucleotides not matched to a gene: 10.

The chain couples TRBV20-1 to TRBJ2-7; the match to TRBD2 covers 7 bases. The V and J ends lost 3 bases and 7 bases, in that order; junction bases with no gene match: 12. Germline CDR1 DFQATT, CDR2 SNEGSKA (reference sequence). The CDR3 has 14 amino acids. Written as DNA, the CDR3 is TGCAGTGCTAGGGGAGGGAGAGCAACGTTGGAGCAGTACTTC. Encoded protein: CSARGGRATLEQYF.

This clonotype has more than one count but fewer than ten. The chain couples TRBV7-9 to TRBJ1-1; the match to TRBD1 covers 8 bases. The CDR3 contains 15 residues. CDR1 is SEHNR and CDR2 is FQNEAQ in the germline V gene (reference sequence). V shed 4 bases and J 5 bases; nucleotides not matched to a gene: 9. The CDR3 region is CASSWAYRGRTEAFF. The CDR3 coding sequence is TGTGCCAGCAGCTGGGCCTACAGGGGGAGGACTGAAGCTTTCTTT.

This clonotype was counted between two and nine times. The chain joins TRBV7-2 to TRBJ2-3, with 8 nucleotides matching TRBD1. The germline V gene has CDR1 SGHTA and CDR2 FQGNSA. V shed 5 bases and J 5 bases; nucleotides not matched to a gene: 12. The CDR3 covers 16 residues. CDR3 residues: CASSLIVDRGRDTQYF. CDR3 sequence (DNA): TGTGCCAGCAGCCTCATTGTTGACAGGGGCAGAGATACGCAGTATTTT.

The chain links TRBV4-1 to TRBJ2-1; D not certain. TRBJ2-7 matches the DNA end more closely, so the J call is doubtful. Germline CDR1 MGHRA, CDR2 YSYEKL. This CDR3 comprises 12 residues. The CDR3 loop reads CASSPTNREQYF. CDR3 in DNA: TGCGCCAGCAGCCCAACTAATAGGGAGCAGTACTTC.

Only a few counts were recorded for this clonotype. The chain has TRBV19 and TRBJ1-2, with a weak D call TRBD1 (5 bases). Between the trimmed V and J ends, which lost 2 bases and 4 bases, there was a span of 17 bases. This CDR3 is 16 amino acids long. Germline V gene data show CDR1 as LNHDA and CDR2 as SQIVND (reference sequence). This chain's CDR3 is CASSIYASGGSYGYTF. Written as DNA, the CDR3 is TGTGCCAGTAGTATATATGCGTCGGGGGGAAGCTATGGCTACACCTTC.

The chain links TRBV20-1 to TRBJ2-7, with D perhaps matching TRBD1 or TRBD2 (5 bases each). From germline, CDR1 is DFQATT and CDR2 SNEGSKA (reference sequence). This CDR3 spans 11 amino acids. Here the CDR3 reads CSNRFRGEQYF. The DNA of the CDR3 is TGCAGCAACAGGTTCCGGGGCGAGCAGTACTTC.

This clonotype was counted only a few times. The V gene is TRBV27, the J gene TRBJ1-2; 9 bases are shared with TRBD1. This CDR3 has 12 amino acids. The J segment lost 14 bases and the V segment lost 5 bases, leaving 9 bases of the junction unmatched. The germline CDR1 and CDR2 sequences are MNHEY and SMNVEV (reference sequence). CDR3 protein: CASSRGTGPPTF. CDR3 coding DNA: TGTGCCAGCAGTCGGGGGACAGGGCCTCCTACCTTC.

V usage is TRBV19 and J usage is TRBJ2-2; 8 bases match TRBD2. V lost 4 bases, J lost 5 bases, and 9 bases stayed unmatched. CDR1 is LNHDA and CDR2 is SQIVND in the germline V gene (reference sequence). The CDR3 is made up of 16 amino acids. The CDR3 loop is CASSTRGGAWTGELFF. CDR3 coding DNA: TGTGCCAGTAGTACTCGGGGGGGGGCGTGGACCGGGGAGCTGTTTTTT.

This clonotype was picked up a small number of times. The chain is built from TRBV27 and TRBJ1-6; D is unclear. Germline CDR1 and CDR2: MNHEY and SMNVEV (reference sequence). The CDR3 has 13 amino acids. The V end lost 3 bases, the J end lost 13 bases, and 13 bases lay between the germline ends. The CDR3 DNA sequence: TGTGCCAGCAGTTTTTCATTCGGCTCGCCCCTCCACTTT. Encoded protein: CASSFSFGSPLHF.

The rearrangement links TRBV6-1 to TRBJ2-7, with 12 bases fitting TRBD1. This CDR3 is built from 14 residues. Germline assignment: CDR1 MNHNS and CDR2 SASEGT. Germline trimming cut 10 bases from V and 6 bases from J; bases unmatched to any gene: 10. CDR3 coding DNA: TGTGCCATCCATTACCGGGACAGGGGGCGCGAGCAGTACTTC. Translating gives CAIHYRDRGREQYF.

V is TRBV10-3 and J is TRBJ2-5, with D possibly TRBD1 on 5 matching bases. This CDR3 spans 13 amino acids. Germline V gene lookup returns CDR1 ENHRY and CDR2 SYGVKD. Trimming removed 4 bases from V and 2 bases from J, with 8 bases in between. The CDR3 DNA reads TGTGCCATCAGTGGTCGACAGCAAGAGACCCAGTACTTC. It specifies CAISGRQQETQYF.

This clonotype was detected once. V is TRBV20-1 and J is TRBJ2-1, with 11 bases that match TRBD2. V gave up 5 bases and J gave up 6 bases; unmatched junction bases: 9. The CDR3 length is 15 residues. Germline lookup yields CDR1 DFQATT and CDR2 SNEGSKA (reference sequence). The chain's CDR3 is CSARSGRALLNEQFF. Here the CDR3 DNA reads TGCAGTGCTCGTAGCGGGAGGGCCCTGCTCAATGAGCAGTTCTTC.

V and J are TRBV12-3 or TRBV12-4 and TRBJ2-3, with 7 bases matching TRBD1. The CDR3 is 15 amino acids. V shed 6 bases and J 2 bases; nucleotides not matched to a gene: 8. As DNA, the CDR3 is TGTGCCAGCAGCCGACCGGGACAGCCCACAGATACGCAGTATTTT. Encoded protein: CASSRPGQPTDTQYF.

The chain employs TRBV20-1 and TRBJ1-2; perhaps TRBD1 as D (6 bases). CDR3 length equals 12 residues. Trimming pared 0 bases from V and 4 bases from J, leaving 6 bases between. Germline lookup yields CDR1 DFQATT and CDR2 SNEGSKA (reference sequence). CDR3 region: CSAREGGYGYTF. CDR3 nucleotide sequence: TGCAGTGCTAGAGAAGGGGGCTATGGCTACACCTTC.

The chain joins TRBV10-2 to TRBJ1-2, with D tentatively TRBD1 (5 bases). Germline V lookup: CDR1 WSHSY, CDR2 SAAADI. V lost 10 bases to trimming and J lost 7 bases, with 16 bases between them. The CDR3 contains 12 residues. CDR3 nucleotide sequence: TGCGCCACAAGCCCGGGGCCGCTTGGCTACACCTTC. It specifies CATSPGPLGYTF.

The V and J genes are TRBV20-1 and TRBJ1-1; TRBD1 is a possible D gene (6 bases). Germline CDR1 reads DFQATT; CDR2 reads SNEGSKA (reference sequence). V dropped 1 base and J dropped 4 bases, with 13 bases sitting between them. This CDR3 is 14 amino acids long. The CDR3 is CSARVGGASTEAFF. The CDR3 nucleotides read TGCAGTGCTAGAGTTGGGGGGGCGAGCACTGAAGCTTTCTTT.

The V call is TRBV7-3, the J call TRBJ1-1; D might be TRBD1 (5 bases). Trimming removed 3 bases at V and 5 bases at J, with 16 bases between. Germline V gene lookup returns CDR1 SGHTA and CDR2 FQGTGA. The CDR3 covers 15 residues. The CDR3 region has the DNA TGTGCCAGCAGCTTTGGGGGGGGAAAGTGGACTGAAGCTTTCTTT. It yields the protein CASSFGGGKWTEAFF. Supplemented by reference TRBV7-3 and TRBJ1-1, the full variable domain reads GAGVSQTPSNKVTEKGKYVELRCDPISGHTALYWYRQSLGQGPEFLIYFQGTGAADDSGLPNDRFFAVRPEGSVSTLKIQRTERGDSAVYLCASSFGGGKWTEAFFGQGTRLTVV.

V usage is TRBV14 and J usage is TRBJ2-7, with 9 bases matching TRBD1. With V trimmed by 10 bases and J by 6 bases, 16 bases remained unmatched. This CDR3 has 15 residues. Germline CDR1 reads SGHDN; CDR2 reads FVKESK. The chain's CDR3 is CAISGTGFSNSEQYF. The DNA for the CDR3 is TGTGCCATCTCCGGGACAGGGTTTTCTAATTCCGAGCAGTACTTC.

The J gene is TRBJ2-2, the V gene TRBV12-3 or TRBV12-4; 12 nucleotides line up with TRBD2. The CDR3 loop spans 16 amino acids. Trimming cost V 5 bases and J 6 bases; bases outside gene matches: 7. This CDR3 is CASSLRTSGAAGELFF. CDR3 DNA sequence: TGTGCCAGCAGTCTACGGACTAGCGGGGCAGCCGGGGAGCTGTTTTTT.

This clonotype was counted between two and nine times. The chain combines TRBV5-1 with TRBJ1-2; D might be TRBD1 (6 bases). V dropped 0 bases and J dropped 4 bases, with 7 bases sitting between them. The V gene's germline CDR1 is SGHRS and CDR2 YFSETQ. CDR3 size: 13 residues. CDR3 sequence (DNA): TGCGCCAGCAGCTTGGGACAGGTCTATGGCTACACCTTC. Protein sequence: CASSLGQVYGYTF.